This TCR beta chain was documented in a study of vaccination effects on CD4 cells after COVID-19. Study conclusions and caveats: Among infection- and vaccine-induced clones, marked clonal contraction occurred late after vaccination.

As concerns this clone: The antigen remains undetermined.

ViraFEST expansion of antigen-specific CD4+ T cells with viral peptide pools preceded sequencing. The culture ran for roughly 10 days before CD4+ T cells were isolated. Nucleocapsid antibodies were negative in the vaccine recipients, who had never had SARS-CoV-2 infection. Culturing of a few million PBMC per well took place with approximately 9.3 IU/ml IL-2 and approximately 9.1 ug/ml peptides. TCRdb's table, derived via immunoSEQ multiplex PCR, lists solely in-frame clones and lacks some. The top ten hold 3.5% to 4.5% of the sample, which has tens of thousands of clones, approximately 70% seen once. Sequenced here: CD4+ T cells from PBMCs cultured with HCoV-OC43 spike peptides, sampled before COVID-19 vaccination. Stated subset: HCoV-OC43 spike overlapping peptide pool stimulation. The clonotype comes from a human donor who received a COVID-19 vaccine.

CDR3 DNA sequence: TGTGCCAGCAGGGAGGGTGAAAAACTGTTTTTT. Its protein product is CASREGEKLFF. The V call is TRBV6-5, the J call TRBJ1-4; D is ambiguous. The CDR3 has 11 residues. Trimming cost V 6 bases and J 7 bases, with 6 bases left between them. Germline V gene data show CDR1 as MNHEY and CDR2 as SVGAGI.